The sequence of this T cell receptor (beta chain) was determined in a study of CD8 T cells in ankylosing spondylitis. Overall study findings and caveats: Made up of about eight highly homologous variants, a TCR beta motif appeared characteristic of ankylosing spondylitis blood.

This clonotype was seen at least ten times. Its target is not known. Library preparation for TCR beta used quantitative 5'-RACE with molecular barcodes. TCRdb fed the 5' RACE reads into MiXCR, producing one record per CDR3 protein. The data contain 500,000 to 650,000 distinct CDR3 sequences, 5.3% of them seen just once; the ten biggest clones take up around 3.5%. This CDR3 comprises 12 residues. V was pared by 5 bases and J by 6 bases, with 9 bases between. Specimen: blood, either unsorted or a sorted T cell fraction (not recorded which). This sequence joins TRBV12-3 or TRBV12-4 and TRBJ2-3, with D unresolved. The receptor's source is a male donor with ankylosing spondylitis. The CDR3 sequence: CASSTRRDTQYF. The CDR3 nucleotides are TGTGCCAGCAGTACCAGAAGGGATACGCAGTATTTT.